This T cell receptor beta chain was sequenced for a study of blood T cell repertoires in COVID-19. This clone was picked up one time. The repertoire was sequenced with immunoSEQ multiplex PCR; TCRdb's copy has only in-frame clones and lacks some. The sample has over 150,000 clones; approximately 88% are singletons. Germline V gene data show CDR1 as LNHDA and CDR2 as SQIVND (reference sequence). V was clipped by 5 bases and J by 3 bases; unmatched bases: 2. CDR3 length equals 14 residues. The chain uses TRBV19 and TRBJ1-5, with TRBD1 matching over 9 bases. The specimen sequenced was peripheral blood. The receptor was isolated from an older woman with acute or convalescent COVID-19. The CDR3 region is CASSGQGYNQPQHF. The DNA for the CDR3 is TGTGCCAGTAGTGGACAGGGGTACAATCAGCCCCAGCATTTT.